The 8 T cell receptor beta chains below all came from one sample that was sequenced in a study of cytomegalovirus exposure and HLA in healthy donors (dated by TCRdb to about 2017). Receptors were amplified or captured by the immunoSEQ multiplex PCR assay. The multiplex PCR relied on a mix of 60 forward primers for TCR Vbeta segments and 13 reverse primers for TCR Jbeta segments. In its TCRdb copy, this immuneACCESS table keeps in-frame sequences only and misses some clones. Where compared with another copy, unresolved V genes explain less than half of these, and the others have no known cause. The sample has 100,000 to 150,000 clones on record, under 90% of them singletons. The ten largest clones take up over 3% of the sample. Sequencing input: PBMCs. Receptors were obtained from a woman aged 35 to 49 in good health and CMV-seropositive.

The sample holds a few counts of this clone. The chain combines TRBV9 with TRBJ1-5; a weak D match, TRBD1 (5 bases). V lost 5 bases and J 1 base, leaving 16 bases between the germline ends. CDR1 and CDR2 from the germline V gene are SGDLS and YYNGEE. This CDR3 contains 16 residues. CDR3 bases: TGTGCCAGCAGGCATCTCGGGGGGTACAGCAATCAGCCCCAGCATTTT. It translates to CASRHLGGYSNQPQHF.

The CDR3 loop is CASSKGGKCLQDNEQFF. In DNA, the CDR3 is TGTGCCAGCAGCAAAGGAGGCAAGTGTCTCCAAGACAATGAGCAGTTCTTC. The chain has TRBV21-1 and TRBJ2-1; the DNA was not used to check the table's D call, TRBD2. TRBV21-1 is listed as a pseudogene. The CDR3 contains 17 residues.

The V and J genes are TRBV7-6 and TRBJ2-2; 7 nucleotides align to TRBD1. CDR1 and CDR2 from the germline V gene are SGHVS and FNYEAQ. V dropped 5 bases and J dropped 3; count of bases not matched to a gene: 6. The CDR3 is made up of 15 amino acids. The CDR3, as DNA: TGTGCCAGCAGCCTACAGACAGGGTACACCGGGGAGCTGTTTTTT. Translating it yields CASSLQTGYTGELFF. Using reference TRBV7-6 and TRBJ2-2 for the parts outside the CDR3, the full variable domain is GAGVSQSPRYKVTKRGQDVALRCDPISGHVSLYWYRQALGQGPEFLTYFNYEAQQDKSGLPNDRFSAERPEGSISTLTIQRTEQRDSAMYRCASSLQTGYTGELFFGEGSRLTVL.

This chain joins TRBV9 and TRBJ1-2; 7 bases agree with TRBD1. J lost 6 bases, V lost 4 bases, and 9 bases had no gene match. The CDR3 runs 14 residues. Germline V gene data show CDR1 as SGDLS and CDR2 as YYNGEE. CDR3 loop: CASSTGVGVNGYTF. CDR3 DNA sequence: TGTGCCAGCAGCACAGGGGTAGGGGTAAATGGCTACACCTTC.

CDR3: CARGRLRETQYF. The CDR3 nucleotides read TGTGCCAGAGGCCGACTGAGGGAGACCCAGTACTTC. The rearrangement joins TRBV21-1 to TRBJ2-5; the table's D call, TRBD2, was not checked against the DNA. TRBV21-1 is annotated as a pseudogene. This CDR3 spans 12 amino acids.

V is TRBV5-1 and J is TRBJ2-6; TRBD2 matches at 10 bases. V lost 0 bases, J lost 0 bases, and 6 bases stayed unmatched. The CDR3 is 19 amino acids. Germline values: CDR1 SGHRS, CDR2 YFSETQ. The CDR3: CASSLEGLADDSGANVLTF. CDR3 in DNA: TGCGCCAGCAGCTTGGAAGGACTAGCGGACGACTCTGGGGCCAACGTCCTGACTTTC.

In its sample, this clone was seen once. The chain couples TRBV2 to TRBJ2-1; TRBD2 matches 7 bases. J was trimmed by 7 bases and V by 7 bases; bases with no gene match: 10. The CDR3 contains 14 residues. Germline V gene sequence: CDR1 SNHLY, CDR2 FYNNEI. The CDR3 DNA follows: TGTGCCAGCAAGTTTGCGGGAGATATTAATGAGCAGTTCTTC. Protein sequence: CASKFAGDINEQFF.

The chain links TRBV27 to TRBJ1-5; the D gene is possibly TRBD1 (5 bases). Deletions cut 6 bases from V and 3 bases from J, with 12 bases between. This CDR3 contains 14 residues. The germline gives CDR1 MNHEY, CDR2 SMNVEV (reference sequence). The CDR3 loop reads CASRADRSNQPQHF. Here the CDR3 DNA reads TGTGCCAGCAGAGCCGACAGATCCAATCAGCCCCAGCATTTT.